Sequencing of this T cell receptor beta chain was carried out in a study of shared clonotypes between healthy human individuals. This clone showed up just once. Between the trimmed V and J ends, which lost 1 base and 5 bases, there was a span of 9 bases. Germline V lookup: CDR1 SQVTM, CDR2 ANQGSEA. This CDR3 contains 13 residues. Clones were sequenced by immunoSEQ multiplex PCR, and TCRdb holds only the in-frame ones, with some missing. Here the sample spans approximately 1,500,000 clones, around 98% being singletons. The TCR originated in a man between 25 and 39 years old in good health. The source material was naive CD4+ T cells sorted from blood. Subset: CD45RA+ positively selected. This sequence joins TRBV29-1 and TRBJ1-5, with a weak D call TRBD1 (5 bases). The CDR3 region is CSVEVEGDQPQHF. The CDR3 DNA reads TGCAGCGTTGAAGTTGAAGGGGATCAGCCCCAGCATTTT.